This TCR beta chain stems from a study of cytomegalovirus exposure and HLA in healthy donors (TCRdb year 2017). Study-level background: According to an earlier analysis of several hundred of the donors, about 190 million T cells yielded approximately 120 million unique TCR beta sequences and more than 250 Gb of sequence data. Every repertoire in the discovery cohort had been generated on one and the same sequencing platform. Rather than using new phenotypic data, the later analysis identified candidate immune exposures from TCR beta sequences and from how often those sequences occurred across donors. A later analysis re-examined previously published TCR beta repertoires from over 500 donors and added high-resolution HLA genotyping to investigate patterns of TCR occurrence. A separate validation cohort of 100 to 150 different subjects was used in addition to the roughly 700-subject first cohort. The study combined high-throughput TCR immunosequencing, statistical association of individual TCRs with disease status, and machine learning to predict cytomegalovirus infection status. The study aimed to test whether cataloging public T cell receptors could reveal signatures of past pathogen exposure. HLA typing included class I and class II loci at four-digit resolution. Donor age, sex, ethnicity and CMV serostatus were collected together with the repertoire data. An earlier analysis of 500 to 650 of the donors applied high-throughput TCR beta sequencing to assess whether each TCR beta V gene segment acted as functional or pseudogenic. Genome-wide SNP genotypes for about 60% of the roughly 670 donors were used in a later genetic analysis, which treated that subset as a discovery cohort. The T cell repertoires of around 730 subjects were profiled by immunosequencing and related to cytomegalovirus serostatus. Several DR-DQ haplotypes were handled as single units for association and clustering, since linkage in the cohort was strong. Typing coverage differed by locus: A, B, C, DRB1 and DQB1 were typed in roughly 629-630 donors, DQA1 in about 500, DPA1 in 606, and DPB1 in 400 to 480. Among the approximately 420 genotyped donors, around 81% belonged to the genetic ancestry cluster associated with self-reported Caucasian donors. Across some 400 genotyped donors of the cohort, an average of roughly 230,000 unique TCR beta nucleotide sequences per donor were sequenced, and roughly 18% of those sequences were non-productive. Roughly 300 gigabases of sequencing data and 75 million to 85 million unique TCR sequences made up an early release that covered some 640 HLA-typed donors.

Results and caveats for the whole study, not just this receptor: In vitro tests confirmed that three of the cytomegalovirus-associated TCR beta chains recognize cytomegalovirus antigens. A later analysis found that TCR association rates varied across HLA loci, with DRB1 alleles showing the most associated TCRs and HLA-C alleles the fewest. Only TCR beta chains were sequenced in this cohort, and the absence of alpha or paired-chain data limited detectable features. Linkage disequilibrium might explain the correlated functional status among segregating V segments, but an unknown experimental factor could not be excluded. The earlier analysis of around 600 of the donors excluded roughly 17 rarely observed V segments, including chromosome 9 orphons, because counts were too low. A later analysis reported that several top co-occurrence clusters appeared linked to parvovirus B19, influenza, CMV and Epstein-Barr virus. Sequencing depth was assumed to be roughly uniform across donors in the presence/absence analyses, though that assumption may not hold. CMV serostatus was the only immune exposure information available for the cohort. Most CMV-associated TCR beta chains appeared to be HLA-restricted in a later analysis, and the HLA associations seemed to be driven largely by CMV exposure. Because the 87-base-pair reads could not distinguish some IMGT-functional V segments, including TRBV6-2 and TRBV6-3, those segments were excluded. The authors suggested that the approach could potentially be extended to other disease states and immunological phenotypes. In a later analysis, around 15,000 TCR beta sequences were associated with specific HLA alleles at a false discovery rate of 0.05. In the study, about 150 TCR beta chains were listed as associated with cytomegalovirus. A later analysis found that HLA-associated TCR beta chains were more clonally expanded and had lower generation probabilities than equally common non-associated chains. An earlier analysis of approximately 500 of the donors showed that most TCR beta V segments appeared in productive rearrangements either about 87% or about 30% of the time, which broadly matched IMGT annotations. Most TCR sequences were seen in very few donors, while some public TCRs were found in many individuals. A further reported finding was that TCR beta sequences accurately predicted the HLA-A and HLA-B alleles for most subjects in the first cohort. An association between a missense DCLRE1C variant and V-gene and J-gene trimming of TCR beta chains was found in a later genetic analysis and replicated in an independent cohort. The classifier was reported to diagnose cytomegalovirus status with high specificity and sensitivity in both the original and validation cohorts. When HLA alleles, especially DR and DQ, strongly co-occurred, TCR associations were difficult to assign to individual alleles. Because HLA typing was unavailable for some donors at each locus, only the typed subset was used in association tests. A later genetic analysis reported fewer N-insertions in productive TCRs among donors in an Asian-associated ancestry cluster than the approximately 670-donor mean. A group of highly shared sequence variants was considered likely to be a technical artifact of the sequencing pipeline.

The CDR3 spans 12 residues, from the cysteine through the phenylalanine. The retained sequence is limited to the CDR3, 36 bases, with the frame set at the first base. V loses 6 bases, J loses 11 bases, and the germline ends lie 16 bases apart. Taken from the germline V gene, the CDR1 and CDR2 loops are SNHLY and FYNNEI. Concerning this clone: Its antigen specificity is not known. No base quality values were provided; no much bigger clone lies one nucleotide off.

Library method: the immunoSEQ multiplex PCR assay. A mixture of 60 forward primers for TCR Vbeta segments and 13 reverse primers for TCR Jbeta segments was used in the multiplex PCR. Amplification of the CDR3 region of rearranged TCR beta genes was performed with a multiplex PCR assay on genomic DNA. On the Illumina HiSeq System, the amplified TCR beta libraries were sequenced as 87-base-pair reads. The paper's processing steps were these. Across the 600 to 700 repertoires, a later analysis counted 78 million or so unique TCR beta chains, some 11 million of which were shared by at least two donors. To remove PCR and sequencing errors, raw reads were error-corrected and collapsed into unique sequences using a nearest-neighbor algorithm that merged closely related sequences. To assign V, D and J gene segments, CDR3 sequences were aligned to IMGT reference sequences. For a sequence to be retained, a match of at least six nucleotides was required to both a V gene segment and a J gene segment. Rearrangements were classified as productive when the CDR3 lacked stop codons and remained in frame with V and J, and all other rearrangements were classified as non-productive. Following IMGT convention, CDR3 was defined as the stretch from the second conserved V-encoded cysteine up to the conserved J-encoded phenylalanine. The earlier analysis of 550 to 650 of the donors excluded any sequence lacking an unambiguous match to a single V gene segment. In an earlier analysis of about 590 of the donors, a V segment was called functional when productive rearrangements were above 56.7%, and segregating when the standard deviation between donors exceeded 5%. A statistical classification framework was built for diagnosing cytomegalovirus status from the catalog of TCR beta chain sequences. A later analysis assigned V and J genes by comparing TCR nucleotide sequences with IMGT/GENE-DB human TR gene sequences. The TCRdist pipeline was used in a later analysis to assign CDR3 sequences and most-parsimonious VDJ recombination scenarios. In a later analysis, every TCR beta chain was defined by the combination of its CDR3 amino acid sequence and its V-gene family, and reads without a unique V-gene family were dropped. A later analysis removed 500 to 650 highly shared, low-generation-probability nucleotide sequences to deal with suspected cross-contamination and a sequencing artifact. In a later analysis, a clonal expansion index was calculated for each public chain from normalized within-repertoire ranks of inferred template counts. In a later analysis, generation probabilities were computed with a VDJ recombination model fitted to out-of-frame rearrangements, and the resulting probabilities were checked against IGoR. Hypergeometric tests were used in a later analysis to score TCR-TCR, TCR-HLA and TCR-CMV co-occurrence, with a repertoire-size bias correction applied to the TCR pairs. False discovery rates were estimated in a later analysis by permuting HLA or CMV assignments 20 times. In a later analysis, co-occurring TCRs were grouped with DBSCAN, and TCRdist sequence similarity was added when clustering was performed within HLA-allele-positive subsets. Repertoires with fewer than 30,000 or more than 120,000 public chains were left out of co-occurrence clustering, as were a handful of repertoires with anomalous nucleotide sharing. This is the immuneACCESS table as TCRdb keeps it, with only in-frame sequences that have V and J called. A part of the clones is gone; compared with another copy, unresolved V genes explain less than half, and the rest is unexplained. D and trimming were read from the DNA, whereas the V and J calls and clone size are those reported in that table. The sample has 120,000 to 150,000 clones on record, 50% to 75% of them singletons. Over 2.5% of the sample lies in the top ten.

The cohort was made up of approximately 670 healthy bone marrow donors. All cohort members were sampled while nominally healthy, although unrecorded immune exposures were likely present. The donor tested CMV seropositive, placing the donor among the 310 or so seropositive members of the cohort. A peripheral blood sample was provided by each donor, and peripheral blood mononuclear cells were used for TCR beta sequencing. The Qiagen DNeasy Blood Extraction Kit was used to extract genomic DNA from the blood cell samples. The TCR comes from a woman aged 25 to 39 in good health and CMV-seropositive. The chain uses TRBV2 and TRBJ2-5; a tentative D match to TRBD2 spans 5 bases. Input material: PBMCs. The CDR3 corresponds to CASRLGSSEQYF. The DNA sequence is as follows: TGTGCCAGCAGGCTAGGGAGTAGTGAGCAGTACTTC.